This entry features one T cell receptor (beta chain) sequence. No antigen is known for it. These data originate in a study of shared clonotypes between healthy human individuals. Clones were read by immunoSEQ multiplex PCR, and TCRdb kept only the in-frame ones, dropping some. Found here are about 2 million clones, about 95% of them singletons; the top ten hold 1.1%. The V gene's germline CDR1 is SNHLY and CDR2 FYNNEI. Trimming left V 8 bases short and J 0 bases short, with 13 bases between. The CDR3 sequence is 14 residues long. Terminally differentiated effector memory CD45RA+ cells were excluded from the naive CD8 cells, which were CD45RO-negative and positively selected for CCR7. Regarding the study as a whole: Among donors, the sharing of clonotypes was expected to be influenced by sequencing depth. About 5% of naive CD4 clonotypes were shared across several donors.

Sequences were obtained from naive CD8+ T cells sorted from blood. The sequence derives from a man in his late teens or twenties in good health. This chain links TRBV2 with TRBJ1-1; D not resolved. This CDR3 reads CASGWAELNTEAFF. Written as DNA, the CDR3 is TGTGCCAGCGGATGGGCAGAACTGAACACTGAAGCTTTCTTT.